This entry concerns a single TCR beta chain. Its target is unknown. Using RNA transcripts as the source, TCR beta CDR3 regions were amplified. A first-round RT-PCR of the TCR CDR3 used the HTBI primer set. TCRdb fed the multiplex PCR reads into MiXCR, producing one record per CDR3 protein. The sample lists fewer than 450,000 distinct CDR3 sequences, around an eighth occurring once. The data were obtained in a study of T cells in Graves' hyperthyroidism and ophthalmopathy. Overall study findings and caveats: Blood also contained most expanded thyroid clonotypes above 0.001. Ophthalmopathy prediction by the model preceded onset by a median roughly 6 months. A model of 13 V-J features distinguished ophthalmopathy from stable hyperthyroidism.

V gave up 8 bases and J gave up 4 bases; unmatched junction bases: 18. The length of the CDR3 is 20 residues. Per the germline V gene, CDR1 is WSHSY and CDR2 is SAAADI. At least 3 on the Clinical Activity Score was recorded for ophthalmopathy patients, who also had NOSPECS grade at least 4 and duration under 3 months. The sequence derives from a man in his forties or fifties with Graves' ophthalmopathy. This rearrangement joins TRBV10-2 to TRBJ2-1; 15 bases align to TRBD2. The sample was blood. CDR3 loop: CASRPGLAGGPEGSYNEQFF. The CDR3 coding sequence is TGCGCCAGCCGTCCCGGACTAGCGGGAGGGCCTGAGGGCTCATACAATGAGCAGTTCTTC.